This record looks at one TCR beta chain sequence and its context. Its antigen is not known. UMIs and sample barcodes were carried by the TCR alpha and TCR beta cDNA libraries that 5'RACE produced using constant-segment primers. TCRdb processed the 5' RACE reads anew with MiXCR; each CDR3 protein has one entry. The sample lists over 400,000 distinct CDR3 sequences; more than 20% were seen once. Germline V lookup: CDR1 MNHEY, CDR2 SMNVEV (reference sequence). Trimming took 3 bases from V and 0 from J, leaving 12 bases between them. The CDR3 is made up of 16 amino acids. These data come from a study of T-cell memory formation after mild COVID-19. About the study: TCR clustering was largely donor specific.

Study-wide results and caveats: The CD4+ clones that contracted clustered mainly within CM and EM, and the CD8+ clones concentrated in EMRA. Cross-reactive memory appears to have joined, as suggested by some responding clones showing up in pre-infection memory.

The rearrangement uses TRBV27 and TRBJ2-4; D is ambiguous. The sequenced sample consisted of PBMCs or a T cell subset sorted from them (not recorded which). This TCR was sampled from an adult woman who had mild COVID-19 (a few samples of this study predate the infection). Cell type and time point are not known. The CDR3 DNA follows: TGTGCCAGCAGTTTTTTAGGGAATCTAGCCAAAAACATTCAGTACTTC. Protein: CASSFLGNLAKNIQYF.